Listed below are T cell receptor beta chains from one sample, sequenced in a study of identical twins. TCRdb processed the 5' RACE reads anew with MiXCR; each CDR3 protein has one entry. The repertoire holds some 440,000 distinct CDR3 sequences, with more than 20% as singletons. This sample was shared with a second study, whose subject was T cells expressing NK-cell markers.

The specimen sequenced was CD4+ T cells sorted from blood. The receptors derive from a woman younger than 35 in good health. The CDR3 runs from the conserved cysteine through the conserved F or W. Each record gives: clone size, J gene, D gene, V gene, CDR3 protein, CDR3 DNA. D genes are given only for firm matches. Clone size is not always given. Where it is, it says once, few, many or a class for expanded clones.

NA,TRBJ2-7,NA,TRBV7-9,CASSFGDGGYEQYF,TGTGCCAGCAGCTTCGGGGACGGGGGCTACGAGCAGTACTTC
NA,TRBJ2-6,TRBD2,TRBV20-1,CSASSGLARANVLTF,TGCAGTGCTTCCTCAGGACTAGCGCGGGCCAACGTCCTGACTTTC
few,TRBJ2-5,TRBD1,TRBV7-9,CASSFMLGTGETQYF,TGTGCCAGCAGCTTTATGCTCGGGACAGGAGAGACCCAGTACTTC
NA,TRBJ2-2,NA,TRBV4-3,CASSQGLDPGELFF,TGCGCCAGCAGCCAAGGTCTCGATCCCGGGGAGCTGTTTTTT
many,TRBJ1-5,TRBD1,TRBV10-3,CAISESNRGGNQPQHF,TGTGCCATCAGTGAGTCGAACAGGGGTGGCAATCAGCCCCAGCATTTT
many,TRBJ2-7,NA,TRBV7-9,CAWGSDEQYF,TGTGCCTGGGGGAGCGACGAGCAGTACTTC
NA,TRBJ2-1,NA,TRBV6-2/TRBV6-3,CASNGLLTNEQFF,TGTGCCAGCAATGGACTGCTCACCAATGAGCAGTTCTTC
NA,TRBJ2-2,NA,TRBV4-2,CACSPSGTGELFF,TGTGCCTGCAGCCCCTCCGGAACCGGGGAGCTGTTTTTT
NA,TRBJ1-1,NA,TRBV9,CASSLSGKSEAFF,TGTGCCAGCAGCTTATCCGGGAAGAGTGAAGCTTTCTTT
few,TRBJ2-1,TRBD1,TRBV6-2/TRBV6-3,CATGTGVKNEQFF,TGTGCCACCGGGACAGGGGTAAAGAATGAGCAGTTCTTC
NA,TRBJ1-5,NA,TRBV20-1,CSASSGEQPQHF,TGCAGTGCTAGTAGCGGAGAGCAGCCCCAGCATTTT
few,TRBJ2-1,NA,TRBV12-3/TRBV12-4,CASSLGQGRMGEQFF,TGTGCCAGCAGTTTAGGGCAGGGTAGGATGGGTGAGCAGTTCTTC
NA,TRBJ2-5,TRBD2,TRBV12-3/TRBV12-4,CASRRSGGTQYF,TGTGCCAGCAGACGCTCGGGAGGGACCCAGTACTTC
NA,TRBJ2-7,NA,TRBV6-1,CASSWQGLQSYEQYF,TGTGCCAGCAGCTGGCAGGGGCTCCAATCCTACGAGCAGTACTTC
NA,TRBJ2-3,NA,TRBV9,CASSVDGDTQYF,TGTGCCAGCAGCGTAGACGGAGATACGCAGTATTTT
few,TRBJ2-1,NA,TRBV5-6,CASSLAPSLPYNEQFF,TGTGCCAGCAGCTTGGCGCCGTCATTGCCCTACAATGAGCAGTTCTTC
NA,TRBJ2-7,TRBD1,TRBV2,CARRTGTGESYEQYF,TGTGCCAGAAGAACCGGGACAGGGGAGAGTTACGAGCAGTACTTC